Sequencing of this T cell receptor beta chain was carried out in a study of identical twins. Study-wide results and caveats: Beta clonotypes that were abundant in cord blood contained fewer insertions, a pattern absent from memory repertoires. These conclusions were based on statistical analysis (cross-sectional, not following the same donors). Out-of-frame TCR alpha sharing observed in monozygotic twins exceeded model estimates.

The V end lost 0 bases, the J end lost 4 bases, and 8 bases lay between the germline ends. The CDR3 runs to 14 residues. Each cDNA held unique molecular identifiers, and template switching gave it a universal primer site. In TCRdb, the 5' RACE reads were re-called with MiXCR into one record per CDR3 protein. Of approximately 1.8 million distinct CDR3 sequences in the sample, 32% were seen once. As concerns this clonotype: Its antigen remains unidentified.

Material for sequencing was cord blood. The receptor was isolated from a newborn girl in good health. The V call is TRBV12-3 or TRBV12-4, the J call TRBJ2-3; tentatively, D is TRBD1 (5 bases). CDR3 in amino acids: CASSLAQTADTQYF. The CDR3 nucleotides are TGTGCCAGCAGTTTAGCGCAGACAGCAGATACGCAGTATTTT.